What follows are 22 T cell receptor beta chains derived from one specimen sequenced in a study of T cells in Graves' hyperthyroidism and ophthalmopathy. TCR beta CDR3 region amplification was performed from RNA transcripts. An initial round of RT-PCR targeting the TCR CDR3 relied on the HTBI primer set. TCRdb called the multiplex PCR reads again in MiXCR, with one record for every CDR3 protein. The sample has approximately 410,000 distinct CDR3 sequences; roughly an eighth are singletons. The sample comprised blood. Receptors were obtained from a woman aged 18-29 years with Graves' hyperthyroidism.

This clonotype appeared many times. V usage is TRBV7-8 and J usage is TRBJ2-5; TRBD2 aligns across 11 bases. Unmatched junction bases numbered 14, after V lost 5 bases and J lost 0 bases. The CDR3 extends over 19 amino acids. The germline gives CDR1 SGHVS, CDR2 FQNEAQ. Written as DNA, the CDR3 is TGTGCCAGCAGCGCTTACACCATTCCGGGACTAGCGGACCAAGAGACCCAGTACTTC. Its protein product is CASSAYTIPGLADQETQYF.

This clonotype was counted at least ten times. The chain couples TRBV6-1 to TRBJ2-7, with D perhaps TRBD1 (5 bases). Deletions cut 1 base from V and 1 base from J, with 11 bases between. Germline-derived CDR1 and CDR2 are MNHNS and SASEGT. The length of the CDR3 is 15 residues. CDR3 sequence: CASSEVKGQSYEQYF. The CDR3 coding sequence is TGTGCCAGCAGTGAAGTGAAGGGGCAGTCCTACGAGCAGTACTTC.

The V call is TRBV6-2 or TRBV6-3, the J call TRBJ2-3; no clear D. There are 17 residues in the CDR3. Germline assignment: CDR1 MNHEY and CDR2 SVGEGT. Trimming took 0 bases from V and 4 from J, leaving 17 bases between them. The CDR3 region has the DNA TGTGCCAGCAGTTACTCGAAAGCCCAAGGATGGGCAGATACGCAGTATTTT. This encodes CASSYSKAQGWADTQYF.

This chain connects TRBV4-1 to TRBJ2-7, with 7 bases lining up with TRBD1. V lost 0 bases, J lost 6 bases, and 8 bases stayed unmatched. The CDR3 covers 15 residues. Germline loops: CDR1 MGHRA, CDR2 YSYEKL. The CDR3 here is CASSQDQGERLEQYF. The CDR3 nucleotides read TGCGCCAGCAGCCAAGATCAGGGGGAGAGGCTCGAGCAGTACTTC.

This clonotype was detected ten times or more. At one end, the junction sequence differs from germline, possibly due to a read error. The rearrangement links TRBV30 to TRBJ1-1; no firm D call. The germline gives CDR1 GTSNPN, CDR2 SVGIG (reference sequence). The CDR3 has 11 residues. CDR3 nucleotide sequence: TGTGCCTGGAGTGGTCCATCTGAGGCTTTCTTT. Amino acid sequence: CAWSGPSEAFF. Supplemented by reference TRBV30 and TRBJ1-1, the full variable domain reads SQTIHQWPATLVQPVGSPLSLECTVEGTSNPNLYWYRQAAGRGLQLLFYSVGIGQISSEVPQNLSASRPQDRQFILSSKKLLLSDSGFYLCAWSGPSEAFFGQGTRLTVV.

This clonotype came up many times. The chain uses TRBV11-2 and TRBJ2-5; weak D call: TRBD1 (5 bases). This CDR3 has 13 residues. Germline loops: CDR1 SGHAT, CDR2 FQNNGV. V was shortened by 0 bases and J by 9 bases, with 11 bases between the two germline ends. CDR3 loop: CASSLEGQGSQYF. Here the CDR3 DNA reads TGTGCCAGCAGCTTAGAAGGGCAGGGTTCCCAGTACTTC.

CDR3 in amino acids: CASKPETGIGELFF. The CDR3 DNA reads as TGTGCCAGCAAGCCCGAGACTGGCATCGGGGAGCTGTTTTTT. The rearrangement uses TRBV6-2 or TRBV6-3 and TRBJ2-2, with D unresolved. This CDR3 is built from 14 residues. Germline V gene lookup returns CDR1 MNHEY and CDR2 SVGEGT. V lost 7 bases, J lost 7 bases, and 16 bases lay in between.

The chain links TRBV7-9 to TRBJ1-2; TRBD1 aligns across 7 bases. Looked up from germline, CDR1 is SEHNR and CDR2 is FQNEAQ (reference sequence). This CDR3 has 15 residues. V trimming: 5 bases; J trimming: 6 bases; junction bases outside the gene matches: 12. CDR3 sequence: CASSPQSGQLNGYTF. In nucleotides, the CDR3 is TGTGCCAGCAGCCCGCAGTCGGGACAGCTGAATGGCTACACCTTC. Looking up the rest from reference TRBV7-9 and TRBJ1-2 gives the full variable domain: DTGVSQNPRHKITKRGQNVTFRCDPISEHNRLYWYRQTLGQGPEFLTYFQNEAQLEKSRLLSDRFSAERPKGSFSTLEIQRTEQGDSAMYLCASSPQSGQLNGYTFGSGTRLTVV.

J is TRBJ1-5 and V is TRBV10-1; D not certain. The CDR3 is made up of 10 amino acids. With 2 bases removed from V and 8 bases from J, the gap between germline ends came to 1 base. CDR1 and CDR2 from the germline V gene are WNHNN and SYGVQD (reference sequence). CDR3 in DNA: TGCGCCAGCAGTGAGAAGCCCCAGCATTTT. It encodes CASSEKPQHF.

This rearrangement joins TRBV5-5 to TRBJ2-1; TRBD1 aligns across 7 bases. Germline values: CDR1 SGHKS, CDR2 YYEKEE (reference sequence). There are 13 residues in the CDR3. Germline trimming cut 3 bases from V and 9 bases from J; bases unmatched to any gene: 6. CDR3 sequence (DNA): TGTGCCAGCAGCTGGGACAGTCGCGGTGAGCAGTTCTTC. Its protein is CASSWDSRGEQFF.

The chain recombines TRBV19 with TRBJ1-1; D is unresolved. Germline loops: CDR1 LNHDA, CDR2 SQIVND (reference sequence). The CDR3 is 13 amino acids. V lost 4 bases, J lost 0 bases, and 6 bases lay in between. The CDR3, as DNA: TGTGCCAGTAGTAACTCTGTGAACACTGAAGCTTTCTTT. Translating gives CASSNSVNTEAFF.

There are many counts of this clonotype. This chain joins TRBV12-3 or TRBV12-4 and TRBJ2-1, with D perhaps TRBD1 (6 bases). CDR3 length: 14 amino acids. V lost 1 base, J lost 10 bases, and 14 bases lay in between. The CDR3 region has the DNA TGTGCCAGCAGTTTAGGGCAGGGGACAATAGAGCAGTTCTTC. Amino acid sequence: CASSLGQGTIEQFF.

At least ten counts were recorded for this clonotype. The CDR3 is CASSGTSGRTGELFF. In DNA, the CDR3 is TGTGCCAGCAGCGGCACTAGCGGGAGAACCGGGGAGCTGTTTTTT. The J gene is TRBJ2-2, the V gene TRBV7-3; 11 bases agree with TRBD2. The junction had 4 bases not matched to a gene; V was cut back by 5 bases and J by 5 bases. Germline loops: CDR1 SGHTA, CDR2 FQGTGA. The CDR3 consists of 15 residues.

This clonotype came up many times. V is TRBV12-3 or TRBV12-4 and J is TRBJ1-1, with TRBD1 as a possible D gene (6 bases). The CDR3 covers 16 residues. The germline V and J ends were trimmed by 7 bases and 3 bases, with 21 bases remaining between them. This CDR3 is CASTRRDGGPDTEAFF. CDR3 sequence (DNA): TGTGCCAGCACCCGAAGGGATGGGGGGCCCGACACTGAAGCTTTCTTT.

This rearrangement joins TRBV2 to TRBJ1-5; 9 positions agree with TRBD1. Trimming cost V 2 bases and J 8 bases; bases outside gene matches: 19. Germline V gene lookup returns CDR1 SNHLY and CDR2 FYNNEI. The CDR3 extends over 19 amino acids. The CDR3 sequence is CASSELGTGFPPPGEPQHF. The CDR3 region has the DNA TGTGCCAGCAGTGAACTCGGGACAGGGTTTCCCCCCCCCGGGGAGCCCCAGCATTTT.

Concerning this clonotype: This may be a read error, as it is one base from a much larger clone. The chain employs TRBV19 and TRBJ2-1; tentatively, D is TRBD1 (5 bases). The CDR3 totals 12 residues. CDR1 and CDR2 (germline): LNHDA, SQIVND (reference sequence). CDR3 region: CVSSRTTNEQFF. The CDR3 region has the DNA TGTGTCAGTAGCCGGACAACCAATGAGCAGTTCTTC.

The V and J genes are TRBV4-3 and TRBJ1-1; maybe TRBD1 (5 bases). This CDR3 is 15 amino acids long. V gave up 0 bases and J gave up 2 bases, with 10 bases separating them. CDR1 and CDR2 from the germline V gene are LGHNA and YSLEER. The CDR3 spells CASSQEEGRNTEAFF. In DNA, the CDR3 is TGCGCCAGCAGCCAAGAGGAGGGGCGAAACACTGAAGCTTTCTTT.

The V gene is TRBV20-1, the J gene TRBJ1-6; TRBD1 might be the D (5 bases). With 6 bases removed from V and 2 bases from J, the gap between germline ends came to 17 bases. Per the germline V gene, CDR1 is DFQATT and CDR2 is SNEGSKA (reference sequence). This CDR3 has 16 amino acids. This chain's CDR3 is CSARDTGTAYNSPLHF. Here the CDR3 DNA reads TGCAGTGCGAGGGATACCGGGACCGCCTATAATTCACCCCTCCACTTT.

This clonotype was observed many times. The genes are TRBV20-1 and TRBJ2-5; 14 nucleotides line up with TRBD2. The CDR3 spans 15 residues. CDR1 is DFQATT, CDR2 SNEGSKA, per germline (reference sequence). The J segment lost 8 bases and the V segment lost 1 base, leaving 6 bases of the junction unmatched. The chain's CDR3 is CSARAGTSGSSTQYF. CDR3 nucleotide sequence: TGCAGTGCTAGAGCCGGGACTAGCGGGAGTAGCACCCAGTACTTC.

This clonotype came up many times. This chain uses TRBV14 with TRBJ1-2, with no clear D. This CDR3 is 15 amino acids long. From germline, CDR1 is SGHDN and CDR2 FVKESK. Trimming removed 0 bases from V and 3 bases from J, with 11 bases in between. CDR3 sequence (DNA): TGTGCCAGCAGCCAAGATATCGGTCCTTACTATGGCTACACCTTC. Its protein product is CASSQDIGPYYGYTF.

This clonotype came up a few times. The rearrangement joins TRBV4-3 to TRBJ1-2, with D perhaps TRBD1 (6 bases). Germline assignment: CDR1 LGHNA and CDR2 YSLEER. The CDR3 loop spans 14 amino acids. The ends were cut back, 0 bases at V and 4 bases at J, with 9 bases in the middle. CDR3 nucleotides: TGCGCCAGCAGCCAAGACAGGGGTGGCTATGGCTACACCTTC. Translating it yields CASSQDRGGYGYTF.

The V and J genes are TRBV2 and TRBJ2-7; a possible D gene is TRBD2 (6 bases). Germline CDR1 and CDR2: SNHLY and FYNNEI. The CDR3 runs 15 residues. Between the trimmed V and J ends, which lost 4 bases and 0 bases, there was a span of 13 bases. The CDR3 DNA reads as TGTGCCAGCAGTGGCCAGCGGGTCAGCTCCTACGAGCAGTACTTC. This translates into CASSGQRVSSYEQYF. Combining the CDR3 with reference TRBV2 and TRBJ2-7 gives the whole variable domain EPEVTQTPSHQVTQMGQEVILRCVPISNHLYFYWYRQILGQKVEFLVSFYNNEISEKSEIFDDQFSVERPDGSNFTLKIRSTKLEDSAMYFCASSGQRVSSYEQYFGPGTRLTVT.